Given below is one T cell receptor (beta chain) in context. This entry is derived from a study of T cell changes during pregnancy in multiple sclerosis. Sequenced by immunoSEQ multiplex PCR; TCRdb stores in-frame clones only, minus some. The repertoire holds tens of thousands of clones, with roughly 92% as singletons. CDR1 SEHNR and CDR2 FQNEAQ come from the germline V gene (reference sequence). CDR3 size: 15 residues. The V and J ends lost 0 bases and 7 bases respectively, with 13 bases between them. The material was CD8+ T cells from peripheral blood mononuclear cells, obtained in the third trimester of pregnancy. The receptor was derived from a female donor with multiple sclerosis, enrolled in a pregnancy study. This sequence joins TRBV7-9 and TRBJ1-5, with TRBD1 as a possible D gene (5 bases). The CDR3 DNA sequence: TGTGCCAGCAGCTTAGCGGACATACTGGAGCAGCCCCAGCATTTT. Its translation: CASSLADILEQPQHF.